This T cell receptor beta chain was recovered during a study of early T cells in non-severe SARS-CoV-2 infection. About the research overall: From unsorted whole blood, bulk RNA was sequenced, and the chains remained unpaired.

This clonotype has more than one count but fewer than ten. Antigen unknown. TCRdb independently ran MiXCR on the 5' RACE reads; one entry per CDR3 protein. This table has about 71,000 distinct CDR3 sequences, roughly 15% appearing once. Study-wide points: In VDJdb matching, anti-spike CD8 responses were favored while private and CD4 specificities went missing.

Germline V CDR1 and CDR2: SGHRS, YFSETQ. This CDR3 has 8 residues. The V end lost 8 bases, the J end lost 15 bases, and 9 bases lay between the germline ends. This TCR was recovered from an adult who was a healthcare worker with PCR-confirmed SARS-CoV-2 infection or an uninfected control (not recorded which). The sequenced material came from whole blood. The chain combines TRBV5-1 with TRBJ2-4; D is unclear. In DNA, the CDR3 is TGCGCCAGTGCTACGGGGTACTTC. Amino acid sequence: CASATGYF.